These 11 T cell receptor beta chains share one sample of origin, sequenced in a study of read filtering for tumor transcriptome and immune sequencing. The library was built from 400 to 500 ng RNA with molecular barcoded adaptors for alpha/delta and beta/gamma chains. TCRdb re-called the reads through MiXCR, storing one row per CDR3 protein. The sample includes approximately 57,000 distinct CDR3 sequences, 9% to 15% of them seen just once. The sequencing sample was made of a population of CD138-negative cells sorted from bone marrow. The receptors here all came from a donor aged 40 or older with multiple myeloma.

This clonotype showed up many times. The chain carries TRBV19 and TRBJ1-5, with TRBD1 matching over 9 bases. Unmatched junction bases numbered 7, after V lost 10 bases and J lost 0 bases. Per germline, CDR1 LNHDA and CDR2 SQIVND (reference sequence). This CDR3 is 15 amino acids long. CDR3 DNA: TGTGCCACCAGGGACAGGGAATATAGCAATCAGCCCCAGCATTTT. Translation gives CATRDREYSNQPQHF. The variable domain in full, completed from reference TRBV19 and TRBJ1-5, reads DGGITQSPKYLFRKEGQNVTLSCEQNLNHDAMYWYRQDPGQGLRLIYYSQIVNDFQKGDIAEGYSVSREKKESFPLTVTSAQKNPTAFYLCATRDREYSNQPQHFGDGTRLSIL.

This clonotype was counted between two and nine times. The junction and the germline gene differ at one end; a read error may be behind it. The chain joins TRBV9 to TRBJ1-1, with a weak D call TRBD1 (5 bases). The germline V gene encodes CDR1 SGDLS and CDR2 YYNGEE. The CDR3 has 14 residues. The CDR3 DNA sequence: TGTGCCAGCAGCACCAGGGATTTAAGGACTGAAGCTTCCTTT. Translated: CASSTRDLRTEASF.

This clonotype appeared many times. This chain links TRBV29-1 with TRBJ2-7; no reliable D call. Trimming removed 7 bases at V and 2 bases at J, with 15 bases between. Germline assignment: CDR1 SQVTM and CDR2 ANQGSEA. The CDR3 is made up of 13 amino acids. The CDR3 sequence is CSAARPGAYEQYF. Written as DNA, the CDR3 is TGCAGCGCTGCGCGGCCTGGGGCCTACGAGCAGTACTTC.

This clonotype was seen at least ten times. The rearrangement links TRBV7-9 to TRBJ1-1; D not certain. Trimming took 5 bases from V and 8 from J, leaving 12 bases between them. Germline V CDR1 and CDR2: SEHNR, FQNEAQ (reference sequence). The CDR3 sequence is 12 residues long. CDR3 nucleotide sequence: TGTGCCAGCAGCACACCGTCGTTAGAAGCTTTCTTT. Protein sequence: CASSTPSLEAFF.

The table lists this clonotype with many counts. The V gene is TRBV29-1, the J gene TRBJ2-3, with D hard to call. V lost 1 base and J 2 bases, leaving 1 base between the germline ends. This CDR3 has 11 amino acids. CDR1 and CDR2 (germline): SQVTM, ANQGSEA. The CDR3 protein is CSVEATDTQYF. Written as DNA, the CDR3 is TGCAGCGTTGAAGCCACAGATACGCAGTATTTT.

Comment on this clonotype: One end of the junction does not line up with germline, which may come from a read error. The chain carries TRBV7-2 and TRBJ2-5; no firm D call. Looked up from germline, CDR1 is SGHTA and CDR2 is FQGNSA. This CDR3 region has 13 residues. CDR3 coding DNA: TGTGCCAGCAGCTTTTCGATCCAAGAGGCCCAGTACTTC. This codes for CASSFSIQEAQYF.

This clonotype has at least ten counts. CDR3 sequence reads: CASSHGGNEGQPQHF. Written as DNA, the CDR3 is TGTGCCAGCAGCCACGGGGGAAATGAGGGTCAGCCCCAGCATTTT. This sequence joins TRBV3-1 and TRBJ1-5, with D possibly TRBD1 on 5 matching bases. Between the trimmed V and J ends, which lost 3 bases and 6 bases, there was a span of 15 bases. The CDR3 spans 15 residues. CDR1 is LGHDT, CDR2 YNNKEL, per germline (reference sequence).

This clonotype was counted ten times or more. The chain joins TRBV20-1 to TRBJ2-7, with 7 nucleotides matching TRBD1. Germline CDR1 and CDR2: DFQATT and SNEGSKA (reference sequence). V was pared by 8 bases and J by 2 bases, with 12 bases of the junction left unmatched. The CDR3 runs 14 residues. The CDR3 nucleotides are TGCAGTCTTCTTCGGGGACAGCAGACCTACGAGCAGTACTTC. Translation: CSLLRGQQTYEQYF.

This clonotype was detected many times. The chain employs TRBV19 and TRBJ1-5, with TRBD1 identical over 9 bases. There are 15 residues in the CDR3. V shed 5 bases, J shed 6 bases, and the junction held 8 bases outside the gene matches. The V gene's germline CDR1 is LNHDA and CDR2 SQIVND (reference sequence). The chain's CDR3 is CASSRPGQGFQPQHF. CDR3 nucleotides: TGTGCCAGTAGTCGCCCGGGACAGGGTTTTCAGCCCCAGCATTTT.

Many counts were recorded for this clonotype. The chain combines TRBV2 with TRBJ2-3, with 8 bases lining up with TRBD1. Germline V CDR1 and CDR2: SNHLY, FYNNEI. V gave up 4 bases and J gave up 6 bases; unmatched junction bases: 6. This CDR3 is built from 14 residues. The CDR3: CASSVGQGRDTQYF. The CDR3 bases are TGTGCCAGCAGTGTTGGACAGGGACGGGATACGCAGTATTTT.

The table lists this clonotype with a few counts. A much larger clone differs by one base, so this may be a read error. The chain combines TRBV11-2 with TRBJ2-5, with D possibly TRBD2 on 6 matching bases. Germline lookup yields CDR1 SGHAT and CDR2 FQNNGV. This CDR3 has 15 amino acids. The V gene lost 5 bases and the J gene lost 5 bases, with 18 bases spanning the gap. The CDR3: CASSTRRGVMETQYF. The CDR3 DNA follows: TGTGCCAGCAGCACACGTCGCGGGGTTATGGAGACCCAGTACTTC.